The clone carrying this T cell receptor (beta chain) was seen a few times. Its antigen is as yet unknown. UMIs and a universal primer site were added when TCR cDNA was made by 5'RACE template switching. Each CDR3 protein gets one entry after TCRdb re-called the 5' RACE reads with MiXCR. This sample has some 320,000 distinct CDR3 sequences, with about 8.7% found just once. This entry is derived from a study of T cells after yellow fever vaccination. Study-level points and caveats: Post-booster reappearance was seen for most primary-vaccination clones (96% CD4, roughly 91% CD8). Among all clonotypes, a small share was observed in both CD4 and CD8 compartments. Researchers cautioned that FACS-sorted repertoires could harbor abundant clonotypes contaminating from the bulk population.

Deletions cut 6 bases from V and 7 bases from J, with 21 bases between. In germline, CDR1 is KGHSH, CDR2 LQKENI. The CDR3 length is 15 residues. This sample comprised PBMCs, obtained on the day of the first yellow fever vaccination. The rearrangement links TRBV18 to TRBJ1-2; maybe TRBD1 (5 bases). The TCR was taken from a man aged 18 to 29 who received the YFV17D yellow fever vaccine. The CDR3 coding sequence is TGTGCCAGCTCCCAAGCCGAAGTGACAGTTGGTGGCTACACCTTC. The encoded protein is CASSQAEVTVGGYTF.